This is a list of T cell receptor beta chains from one sample in a study of cytotoxic CD8 clonotypes in ibrutinib-treated CLL. The repertoire was sequenced with immunoSEQ multiplex PCR; TCRdb's copy has only in-frame clones and lacks some. The data hold 97,000 or so clones, with more than 75% observed a single time. Here the sequenced sample was PBMCs, taken after 12 months of ibrutinib treatment. The origin of the receptors is a human donor with chronic lymphocytic leukemia. The CDR3 runs from the conserved cysteine through the conserved F or W. Fields, in order: clone size, V gene, J gene, D gene, CDR3 DNA, CDR3 protein. A D gene is named only where the DNA matches it firmly. Only part of the rows carry a size: once, few, many, or a class if the clone is expanded.

NA	TRBV30	TRBJ2-5	NA	TGTGCCTGGAGTGTACGCGTATCTGGACAGCGCCAAGAGACCCAGTACTTC	CAWSVRVSGQRQETQYF
NA	TRBV6-1	TRBJ2-7	TRBD2	TGTGCCAGCAGTGGCGGACTAGCGATCTCCTACGAGCAGTACTTC	CASSGGLAISYEQYF
once	TRBV5-1	TRBJ2-7	NA	TGCGCCAGCAGCTTGGACAGGGCCTACGAGCAGTACTTC	CASSLDRAYEQYF
NA	TRBV5-3	TRBJ2-5	NA	TGTGCCAGAAGCTCCACTCCGTTGCAAGAGACCCAGTACTTC	CARSSTPLQETQYF
NA	TRBV30	TRBJ1-2	TRBD1	TGTGCCTGGAGTCTGGGACAGGGGTATGGCTACACCTTC	CAWSLGQGYGYTF
few	TRBV7-6	TRBJ2-5	NA	TGTGCCAGCAGCTTAGTGGCAGAAAAAGAGACCCAGTACTTC	CASSLVAEKETQYF
few	TRBV19	TRBJ1-1	NA	TGTGCCAGTAGTCCACAGGTAAACACTGAAGCTTTCTTT	CASSPQVNTEAFF
NA	TRBV9	TRBJ2-5	NA	TGTGCCAGCAGCCCCCAACCGGATCTAGAATTGGAGACCCAGTACTTC	CASSPQPDLELETQYF
NA	TRBV6-4	TRBJ1-5	NA	TGTGCCAGCAACCGGACACGCAGTAGCAATCAGCCCCAGCATTTT	CASNRTRSSNQPQHF
NA	TRBV5-1	TRBJ2-7	TRBD1	TGCGCCAGCAGCCGGGGACAGGGTGTCTACGAGCAGTACTTC	CASSRGQGVYEQYF
few	TRBV12-5	TRBJ2-3	NA	TGTGCTAGTGGTTTACAGCCCACAGATACGCAGTATTTT	CASGLQPTDTQYF
NA	TRBV5-1	TRBJ2-6	NA	TGCGCCAGCCAAAAAACGGCCTCCGGGGCCAACGTCCTGACTTTC	CASQKTASGANVLTF
few	TRBV2	TRBJ1-4	NA	TGTGCCAGCAGGTTGGGGTTTAGGGAAAAACTGTTTTTT	CASRLGFREKLFF
NA	TRBV28	TRBJ1-1	NA	TGTGCCAGCAGTTTAATACATTTGAACACTGAAGCTTTCTTT	CASSLIHLNTEAFF
NA	TRBV7-9	TRBJ2-5	TRBD2	TGTGCCAGCGGACTAGCGGGGGTGAGGGAGACCCAGTACTTC	CASGLAGVRETQYF
NA	TRBV10-3	TRBJ2-3	TRBD2	TGTGCCATCAGTGTTACAAGCGGGGGGGCCTCCGCAGATACGCAGTATTTT	CAISVTSGGASADTQYF
NA	TRBV19	TRBJ2-5	NA	TGTGCCAGTAGTATCTTGGTAAACCAAGAGACCCAGTACTTC	CASSILVNQETQYF
NA	TRBV5-1	TRBJ2-3	NA	TGCGCCAGCAGCTCCTATCCAGGGAAGGGAGATACGCAGTATTTT	CASSSYPGKGDTQYF
NA	TRBV25-1	TRBJ1-2	NA	TGTGCCAGCAGTGAAGAGAATTTTAGGGTATCTGGCTACACCTTC	CASSEENFRVSGYTF
NA	TRBV19	TRBJ1-5	NA	TGTGCCAGTAGTATAGTCGACAGCGATTATAGCAATCAGCCCCAGCATTTT	CASSIVDSDYSNQPQHF
NA	TRBV5-1	TRBJ2-7	NA	TGCGCCAGCAGCTTGGACAGGTACGAGCAGTACTTC	CASSLDRYEQYF
NA	TRBV10-3	TRBJ2-7	TRBD1	TGTGCCAGCATCACAGGAGACAGGGTGGGGGAGCAGTACTTC	CASITGDRVGEQYF
NA	TRBV10-3	TRBJ2-7	NA	TGTGCCTCAGGTCCCGATCCCAACGAGCAGTACTTC	CASGPDPNEQYF
NA	TRBV20-1	TRBJ2-5	NA	TGCAGTGCTAGAGAGGAGACCCAGTACTTC	CSAREETQYF
NA	TRBV7-9	TRBJ1-2	TRBD1	TGTGCCGTGAAGACAGGGGATGATGGCTACACCTTC	CAVKTGDDGYTF
NA	TRBV11-3	TRBJ2-5	NA	TGTGCCAGCAGCCCCACAGGGTCGGAGACCCAGTACTTC	CASSPTGSETQYF
NA	TRBV7-9	TRBJ2-6	NA	TGTGCCAGCAGCTTAGAACGGCACGCTGGGGCCAACGTCCTGACTTTC	CASSLERHAGANVLTF